The source of this T cell receptor beta chain is a study of T cell responses to AZD1222 COVID-19 vaccine. Study-level points and caveats: Spike-specific TCR breadth and depth both grew after two AZD1222 doses. Donors in the cohort were predominantly white British and more often female, and clonal diversity was possibly underestimated. Regions left unmutated in variants are reportedly the target of nearly half of spike-specific TCRs.

TCRdb keeps only in-frame clones here, not all; method: immunoSEQ multiplex PCR. The table has approximately 69,000 clones, roughly 85% seen once. The germline CDR1 and CDR2 sequences are DFQATT and SNEGSKA (reference sequence). The CDR3 covers 11 residues. Trimming took 3 bases from V and 11 from J, leaving 13 bases between them. For this clone: No antigen is known for it.

This clonotype originated in an adult who received the AZD1222 COVID-19 vaccine. Sequences were derived from peripheral blood, sampled 28 days after the second AZD1222 dose. The rearrangement links TRBV20-1 to TRBJ1-1, with D tentatively TRBD1 (5 bases). CDR3 sequence (DNA): TGCAGTGCTAGGGTTGTAGAGGGGGCTTTCTTT. This translates into CSARVVEGAFF.